One sample yielded the 28 T cell receptor beta chains listed below, sequenced in a study of CXCR3-negative and CXCR3-positive naive CD8 T cells. Broader study findings: Against CXCR3-negative naive cells, CXCR3-positive naive cells showed more hydrophobic TRB CDR3s.

These receptors have no known antigen. Carrying UMI labels, the TRB cDNA libraries were prepared through 5' RACE. TCRdb reprocessed the 5' RACE reads and reports one entry per CDR3 protein, with no DNA. The table for this sample gives 150,000 to 170,000 distinct CDR3 sequences. The material sequenced was naive CXCR3+ CD8+ T cells from blood. Regarding subset: CD45RO-CCR7+CD27+CD95- naive CD8+ T cells expressing CXCR3 (TNR3+). All receptors come from a human donor in good health. Some clones in this sample may be carry-over from other donors' samples.

The chain uses TRBV15 and TRBJ1-4; the TCRdb call, TRBD1, lacks DNA for checking. This CDR3 contains 17 residues. Germline CDR1 reads LNHNV; CDR2 reads YYDKDF (reference sequence). The CDR3 sequence: CATSREGGYSGNEKLFF. The full variable domain, with the rest looked up from reference TRBV15 and TRBJ1-4, is DAMVIQNPRYQVTQFGKPVTLSCSQTLNHNVMYWYQQKSSQAPKLLFHYYDKDFNNEADTPDNFQSRRPNTSFCFLDIRSPGLGDTAMYLCATSREGGYSGNEKLFFGSGTQLSVL.

The rearrangement links TRBV15 to TRBJ2-1; the TCRdb D gene call, TRBD2, has no DNA to confirm it. CDR3 size: 15 residues. The germline V gene encodes CDR1 LNHNV and CDR2 YYDKDF (reference sequence). The CDR3 sequence: CATGEGRGLYNEQFF.

J is TRBJ2-1 and V is TRBV7-8; TCRdb indicates TRBD1, and absent DNA this call remains unverified. Germline CDR1 reads SGHVS; CDR2 reads FQNEAQ. The length of the CDR3 is 20 residues. The CDR3 region is CASSLDWTGKKYPSYNEQFF.

The chain employs TRBV20-1 and TRBJ2-7; TCRdb indicates TRBD2, and absent DNA this call remains unverified. CDR1 is DFQATT and CDR2 is SNEGSKA in the germline V gene (reference sequence). The CDR3 is made up of 16 amino acids. The CDR3 protein is CSARDLEGTGPYEQYF.

J is TRBJ2-7 and V is TRBV7-9; there is no DNA to check the TCRdb D call of TRBD1. There are 16 residues in the CDR3. Per the germline V gene, CDR1 is SEHNR and CDR2 is FQNEAQ (reference sequence). CDR3 sequence: CASSPTPGQGVHEQYF.

V is TRBV11-2 and J is TRBJ2-1; TCRdb's D call, TRBD1, is unchecked because there is no DNA. The CDR3 has 14 amino acids. Germline V gene data show CDR1 as SGHAT and CDR2 as FQNNGV. CDR3 sequence reads: CASREGTGVDEQFF.

CDR3 region: CASSDGYTDTQYF. V is TRBV2 and J is TRBJ2-3. The CDR3 extends over 13 amino acids. Germline lookup yields CDR1 SNHLY and CDR2 FYNNEI.

The chain combines TRBV25-1 with TRBJ1-1. The length of the CDR3 is 13 residues. The germline V gene encodes CDR1 MGHDK and CDR2 SYGVNS. The CDR3 spells CASSEGMNTEAFF.

The chain uses TRBV5-4 and TRBJ2-1; TCRdb returns TRBD2, unconfirmable since there is no DNA. The CDR3 is 16 residues long. Germline V lookup: CDR1 SGHNT, CDR2 YYREEE (reference sequence). CDR3 loop: CASSPFEGLARTEQFF. Based on the CDR3 plus reference TRBV5-4 and TRBJ2-1, the full variable domain is ETGVTQSPTHLIKTRGQQVTLRCSSQSGHNTVSWYQQALGQGPQFIFQYYREEENGRGNFPPRFSGLQFPNYSSELNVNALELDDSALYLCASSPFEGLARTEQFFGPGTRLTVL.

The chain carries TRBV15 and TRBJ2-1; the TRBD2 assignment by TCRdb is unverifiable without DNA. CDR3 length equals 18 residues. The germline gives CDR1 LNHNV, CDR2 YYDKDF (reference sequence). The CDR3 region is CATSRDRTSGGAPNEQFF.

The chain has TRBV10-3 and TRBJ1-6; the TCRdb D gene call, TRBD1, has no DNA to confirm it. This CDR3 spans 16 amino acids. Germline V CDR1 and CDR2: ENHRY, SYGVKD. CDR3 sequence reads: CAISQGTSSYNSPLHF.

V usage is TRBV7-8 and J usage is TRBJ2-2; TCRdb reports TRBD2, a call that lacks DNA to check it against. The germline V gene has CDR1 SGHVS and CDR2 FQNEAQ. This CDR3 comprises 12 residues. The CDR3 protein is CASSPSRGELFF.

The V call is TRBV20-1, the J call TRBJ1-1. CDR3 length: 14 residues. In germline, CDR1 is DFQATT, CDR2 SNEGSKA (reference sequence). CDR3 region: CSARDWQANTEAFF.

This chain connects TRBV7-9 to TRBJ2-1. The CDR3 contains 15 residues. CDR1 and CDR2 from the germline V gene are SEHNR and FQNEAQ (reference sequence). This CDR3 is CASRAASPEVHEQFF.

The chain is built from TRBV27 and TRBJ1-3; TCRdb names TRBD1, which stays unverified in the absence of DNA. Per the germline V gene, CDR1 is MNHEY and CDR2 is SMNVEV (reference sequence). The CDR3 contains 16 residues. The CDR3 sequence is CASSLGGPGLGNTIYF.

This sequence joins TRBV6-5 and TRBJ2-5; TCRdb lists TRBD1, though no DNA is available to test this call. The CDR3 loop spans 13 amino acids. In germline, CDR1 is MNHEY, CDR2 SVGAGI. This CDR3 reads CASSYLGGKTQYF.

The rearrangement uses TRBV15 and TRBJ2-2; TCRdb's D call of TRBD1 is untestable without DNA. CDR3 length equals 14 residues. Per the germline V gene, CDR1 is LNHNV and CDR2 is YYDKDF (reference sequence). CDR3 residues: CATSRDLGEGELFF.

The chain is built from TRBV29-1 and TRBJ2-7; there is no DNA to check the TCRdb D call of TRBD1. This CDR3 has 13 amino acids. Germline V CDR1 and CDR2: SQVTM, ANQGSEA. The CDR3 here is CSVGGTGVYEQYF.

V gene TRBV9 combines with J gene TRBJ2-2. CDR1 and CDR2 (germline): SGDLS, YYNGEE. This CDR3 region has 13 residues. The chain's CDR3 is CASQRSNTGELFF.

The chain carries TRBV20-1 and TRBJ1-6. Germline V lookup: CDR1 DFQATT, CDR2 SNEGSKA (reference sequence). CDR3 length: 17 residues. CDR3 region: CSARDSALSSYNSPLHF.

V gene TRBV5-1 combines with J gene TRBJ2-7; TCRdb lists TRBD2, though no DNA is available to test this call. CDR1 is SGHRS, CDR2 YFSETQ, per germline. CDR3 size: 16 residues. The CDR3 loop reads CASSLLFAGGPYEQYF.

J is TRBJ1-2 and V is TRBV7-9. The length of the CDR3 is 14 residues. CDR1 is SEHNR, CDR2 FQNEAQ, per germline (reference sequence). CDR3 residues: CASSSVLNNYGYTF.

The chain employs TRBV12-3 or TRBV12-4 and TRBJ2-5; TCRdb lists TRBD2, though no DNA is available to test this call. This CDR3 contains 18 residues. The CDR3 region is CASSLEWTSGGNGETQYF.

This rearrangement joins TRBV7-6 to TRBJ2-1; the D gene TCRdb calls, TRBD2, cannot be checked with no DNA. The CDR3 is made up of 18 amino acids. Germline-derived CDR1 and CDR2 are SGHVS and FNYEAQ. CDR3 residues: CASSHGTSGGASYNEQFF.

The chain joins TRBV6-5 to TRBJ2-3; checking the TCRdb D call of TRBD1 is not possible without DNA. The CDR3 is 16 residues long. Germline assignment: CDR1 MNHEY and CDR2 SVGAGI. CDR3: CASSYHGGWSKDTQYF.

This chain links TRBV27 with TRBJ2-1; TCRdb designates TRBD2, a call that cannot be tested without DNA. Looked up from germline, CDR1 is MNHEY and CDR2 is SMNVEV (reference sequence). This CDR3 comprises 14 residues. The CDR3 loop is CASSFVAGGYEQFF.

V usage is TRBV7-3 and J usage is TRBJ2-1; with no DNA, the TCRdb D assignment of TRBD2 cannot be verified. The CDR3 totals 13 residues. The germline gives CDR1 SGHTA, CDR2 FQGTGA. CDR3 in amino acids: CASSFVARNGQFF.

The V call is TRBV29-1, the J call TRBJ2-7; TCRdb's D call of TRBD1 is untestable without DNA. Germline V lookup: CDR1 SQVTM, CDR2 ANQGSEA. This CDR3 comprises 15 residues. The CDR3 sequence: CSVVETGTESYEQYF.